This T cell receptor beta chain was sequenced during a study of blood T cell dynamics during melanoma immunotherapy. Sequenced by immunoSEQ multiplex PCR; TCRdb stores in-frame clones only, minus some. The sample holds roughly 30,000 clones; over 70% are singletons and the top ten take approximately 10%. Germline V gene sequence: CDR1 SGDLS, CDR2 YYNGEE. The germline V and J ends were trimmed by 0 bases and 0 bases, with 11 bases remaining between them. This CDR3 is 16 amino acids long. This sample's time point: week 3, after first cycle of checkpoint inhibitor. Sequences were derived from blood, sampled from a patient treated with checkpoint blockade. The genes are TRBV9 and TRBJ2-3, with D unresolved. The source is a human donor with melanoma. The chain's CDR3 is CASSVDPLRSTDTQYF. In nucleotides, the CDR3 is TGTGCCAGCAGCGTAGACCCGTTGCGTAGCACAGATACGCAGTATTTT.